This is a list of T cell receptor beta chains from one sample in a study of graft-versus-host responses after intestinal transplantation. Sequencing used immunoSEQ multiplex PCR; TCRdb keeps in-frame clones, though not all of them. The repertoire holds 100,000 or so clones, with about 92% as singletons. What these receptors recognize is not known. Sequenced material: unstimulated CD8+ T cells sorted from spleen or lymph node cells, taken before intestinal transplant. These receptors were taken from a human donor who received an intestinal transplant. Each CDR3 is given with its conserved first and last residue. The D gene is left open where the match is weak.

DNA	CDR3	D	V	J
TGTGCCAGCAGCTTGAGGAGCTCCTACGAGCAGTACTTC	CASSLRSSYEQYF	-	TRBV11-2	TRBJ2-7
TGTGCCAGTAATAACGACAGGGCCTATGGCTACACCTTC	CASNNDRAYGYTF	TRBD1	TRBV19	TRBJ1-2
TGTGCCAGCAGCTTACCCATGAACACTGAAGCTTTCTTT	CASSLPMNTEAFF	-	TRBV11-3	TRBJ1-1
TGCGCCAGCAGCCAAGGGTTAGCGGGGGGACTCTACAATGAGCAGTTCTTC	CASSQGLAGGLYNEQFF	TRBD2	TRBV4-3	TRBJ2-1
TGCGCCAGCAGCCAAGATGCGGGGGGGCTCACCGGGGAGCTGTTTTTT	CASSQDAGGLTGELFF	TRBD2	TRBV4-3	TRBJ2-2
TGTGCCAGCAGCTTAGTCGTGGGAACAGGGGGCGGTAATTCACCCCTCCACTTT	CASSLVVGTGGGNSPLHF	TRBD1	TRBV7-2	TRBJ1-6
TGTGCCAGCAGCGACACGGACAGGGGGCCTGGAAACACCATATATTTT	CASSDTDRGPGNTIYF	TRBD1	TRBV11-2	TRBJ1-3
TGTGCCTGGAGTGTATCGCGCGTCGGCGGAAATTACTATGGCTACACCTTC	CAWSVSRVGGNYYGYTF	-	TRBV30	TRBJ1-2
TGTGCCAGTAGTATGGACAGGGGGTTTGAAGCTTTCTTT	CASSMDRGFEAFF	TRBD1	TRBV19	TRBJ1-1
TGTGCCAGTAGTATAATAATAGCGGGGGGGAATGAGCAGTTCTTC	CASSIIIAGGNEQFF	TRBD2	TRBV19	TRBJ2-1
TGTGCCACCGCGGTAGGGGTTGCGGACACCGGGGAGCTGTTTTTT	CATAVGVADTGELFF	-	TRBV7-9	TRBJ2-2
TGTGCCAGCAGTTTATCAGGGGGTGGCAATCAGCCCCAGCATTTT	CASSLSGGGNQPQHF	-	TRBV27	TRBJ1-5
TGTGCCTGGAGGTCGGCCTCTGGCGGCGAGCAGTACTTC	CAWRSASGGEQYF	-	TRBV30	TRBJ2-7
TGCAGCGTTGTGGACAGGGGAGACCAAGGCGTTGAAAAACTGTTTTTT	CSVVDRGDQGVEKLFF	TRBD1	TRBV29-1	TRBJ1-4
TGTGCCAGCAACTTGGGGAGTAACACCGGGGAGCTGTTTTTT	CASNLGSNTGELFF	-	TRBV5-4	TRBJ2-2
TGTGCCAGCAGTTTCCTAGCTAGCAATCAGCCCCAGCATTTT	CASSFLASNQPQHF	-	TRBV27	TRBJ1-5
TGTGCCAGCAGTTTGGCGCCGATCGGGGATGGCTACACCTTC	CASSLAPIGDGYTF	-	TRBV27	TRBJ1-2
TGTGCCAGCAGCCAGCGGGGCCCTGGGGCCAACGTCCTGACTTTC	CASSQRGPGANVLTF	TRBD2	TRBV13	TRBJ2-6
TGTGCCAGCAGCGAGGAGGGGGGGCGAGAGACCCAGTACTTC	CASSEEGGRETQYF	-	TRBV9	TRBJ2-5